This TCR beta chain was profiled in a study of blood T cell repertoires in COVID-19 (dated by TCRdb to about 2020). Study-wide context: Collaborator samples came from the United States, Italy and Spain and covered acute and convalescent phases of COVID-19. The prospective study material was composed of cDNA or gDNA derived from T cells, B-cell-depleted T cells, or PBMCs. Samples came from the ongoing ImmuneRACE study (first 160 participants) plus 1,254 subjects from 6 global collaborators. HLA class I and class II types, where available, came from metadata supplied by the sample provider rather than from assay-based typing. The dataset comprised deeply sampled blood TCRbeta repertoires from subjects exposed to, actively infected with, or recovered from COVID-19. The repertoires were released in a freely available public database intended as a resource for research on the immune response to SARS-CoV-2. Sample metadata almost always included a de-identified subject ID, COVID-19 status, age in years and sex.

Its CDR3 holds 12 amino acids, cysteine through phenylalanine. Just the 36-base CDR3 DNA is kept, in frame starting at base 1. V is reduced by 2 bases and J by 5 bases, leaving a spacing of 6 bases between them. The germline V gene (reference sequence) gives CDR1 as SGHNT and CDR2 as YYREEE. Concerning this clone itself: No cognate antigen has been identified for it. No clone much larger than this one lies a single base away; base qualities are absent.

What the authors observed across the whole study: How much clinical and demographic metadata was included differed by source and by participant, and the metadata was provided uncurated.

TCRbeta CDR3 regions were amplified from genomic DNA using the immunoSEQ Assay, a bias-controlled multiplex PCR. Per the source publication's procedure: The number of nucleated cells in each sample was estimated from the amplification of reference gene primers within the assay. To quantify the absolute abundance of each unique TCRbeta CDR3 rearrangement, sequence reads were collapsed and filtered. For each sample, productive Simpson clonality was calculated by taking the square root of Simpson's diversity index across productive rearrangements. TCRdb re-hosts the immuneACCESS table, in-frame sequences only. Its copies lack some clones; in the studies checked, an unresolved V gene accounts for under half of them, and the cause for the rest is not known. V and J calls and clone size follow that table, whereas D and trimming were derived from the DNA. The table for this sample lists 98,000 or so clones; about 86% of them were counted only once. 13% of the sample is in the top ten clones.

Each collaborating institution followed its own protocols to collect whole blood in K2EDTA tubes. Collaborator samples were shipped for TCRbeta analysis as frozen whole blood, isolated PBMCs, or DNA extracted from either sample type. The TCR was taken from a woman aged 55-70 years in a cohort sampled during active or convalescent COVID-19. The sequence joins TRBV5-4 to TRBJ2-3, with the D gene too uncertain to name. What was sequenced was peripheral blood. For the CDR3, the sequence is CASSLYLDTQYF. The sequence in DNA is TGTGCCAGCAGCTTATATTTAGATACGCAGTATTTT.